These 7 T cell receptor beta chains were sequenced from one sample in a study of neoadjuvant anti-PD-1 for oral cavity cancer. The table came from immunoSEQ multiplex PCR; TCRdb's copy has only in-frame clones and leaves some out. Of just under 70,000 clones listed, about 85% are singletons. The time point is: after neoadjuvant nivolumab, at surgical resection. Sequences were derived from PBMCs, sampled after nivolumab (anti-PD-1) treatment. Receptors were obtained from a person between 35 and 79 years old with oral cavity squamous cell carcinoma.

This clone was seen just once. The chain joins TRBV6-6 to TRBJ2-5; TRBD1 agrees at 8 bases. With V trimmed by 0 bases and J by 5 bases, 5 bases remained unmatched. In germline, CDR1 is MNHNY, CDR2 SVGAGI (reference sequence). The CDR3 loop spans 15 amino acids. CDR3 DNA: TGTGCCAGCAGTTACTCGGTCCGACAGGGGGAGACCCAGTACTTC. Protein: CASSYSVRQGETQYF.

The V and J genes are TRBV5-5 and TRBJ1-1, with 8 bases that match TRBD1. The V and J ends lost 4 bases and 6 bases, in that order; junction bases with no gene match: 2. In germline, CDR1 is SGHKS, CDR2 YYEKEE (reference sequence). The CDR3 extends over 12 amino acids. This chain's CDR3 is CASSPTGAEAFF. In DNA form, the CDR3 reads TGTGCCAGCAGCCCGACAGGGGCTGAAGCTTTCTTT.

The V gene is TRBV5-5, the J gene TRBJ1-4; TRBD1 matches at 7 bases. Per the germline V gene, CDR1 is SGHKS and CDR2 is YYEKEE (reference sequence). The trim removed 4 bases at V and 7 bases at J, leaving 7 bases unmatched. CDR3 length equals 14 residues. The CDR3 DNA is TGTGCCAGCAGCCAGACAGGGATTAGTGAAAAACTGTTTTTT. This encodes CASSQTGISEKLFF.

This clone was observed a handful of times. The chain has TRBV2 and TRBJ1-5; no reliable D call. V lost 5 bases and J 8 bases, leaving 16 bases between the germline ends. The CDR3 is made up of 14 amino acids. Per germline, CDR1 SNHLY and CDR2 FYNNEI. CDR3 sequence (DNA): TGTGCCAGCAGTCCATCTCCCTCAATCAAGCCCCAGCATTTT. Translated: CASSPSPSIKPQHF.

The chain uses TRBV28 and TRBJ1-4; 7 positions agree with TRBD1. The V segment lost 6 bases and the J segment 3 bases; nucleotides outside the gene matches: 10. The CDR3 is 16 amino acids. From germline, CDR1 is MDHEN and CDR2 SYDVKM. The CDR3 spells CASSPPPGQPNEKLFF. DNA for the CDR3: TGTGCCAGCAGCCCACCTCCGGGACAGCCTAATGAAAAACTGTTTTTT.

The CDR3 here is CASSYIASGSGTQYF. In DNA form, the CDR3 reads TGTGCCAGCAGTTATATCGCTAGCGGGAGTGGTACGCAGTATTTT. The rearrangement links TRBV6-5 to TRBJ2-3, with 10 bases fitting TRBD2. The CDR3 contains 15 residues. Germline values: CDR1 MNHEY, CDR2 SVGAGI. The ends lost 3 bases at V and 8 bases at J; junction bases unmatched: 8.

This clone was seen just once. CDR3 bases: TGTGCCAGTAGTAGCATGTGGGGTAGCGGCTACGAGCAGTACTTC. This codes for CASSSMWGSGYEQYF. This chain connects TRBV19 to TRBJ2-7, with D perhaps TRBD2 (6 bases). The CDR3 consists of 15 residues. The V end lost 4 bases, the J end lost 3 bases, and 16 bases lay between the germline ends. The V gene's germline CDR1 is LNHDA and CDR2 SQIVND (reference sequence).